These 23 T cell receptor beta chains were sequenced from one sample in a study of graft-versus-host responses after intestinal transplantation. Sequencing used immunoSEQ multiplex PCR; TCRdb keeps in-frame clones, though not all of them. Of some 13,000 clones listed, 30% to 35% are singletons. The sample consisted of alloreactive CD4+ T cells from a mixed lymphocyte reaction culture, taken before intestinal transplant. The subset denotes: CFSE-low proliferating T cells sorted from approximately six-day pre-transplant mixed lymphocyte reaction (GvH or HvG direction). These receptors were taken from a human patient who received an intestinal transplant.

V and J are TRBV7-8 and TRBJ2-3; 7 nucleotides match TRBD2. With V trimmed by 5 bases and J by 4 bases, 6 bases remained unmatched. Germline-derived CDR1 and CDR2 are SGHVS and FQNEAQ. The CDR3 sequence is 14 residues long. DNA of the CDR3: TGTGCCAGCAGCCCAGCGGGACTTCCAGATACGCAGTATTTT. It specifies CASSPAGLPDTQYF.

This clone was observed a few times. CDR3 nucleotides: TGTGCCAGCAGTATACAGAGACGAATTTACGAGCAGTACTTC. It yields the protein CASSIQRRIYEQYF. V is TRBV27 and J is TRBJ2-7; unclear D gene. Per germline, CDR1 MNHEY and CDR2 SMNVEV (reference sequence). Trimming removed 5 bases at V and 4 bases at J, with 15 bases between. The CDR3 consists of 14 residues.

The chain couples TRBV7-3 to TRBJ1-6; D is unclear. Trimming took 1 base from V and 7 from J, leaving 5 bases between them. The CDR3 is 13 residues long. CDR1 and CDR2 (germline): SGHTA, FQGTGA. As DNA, the CDR3 is TGTGCCAGCAGCTTAATACTCAATTCACCCCTCCACTTT. It specifies CASSLILNSPLHF.

This clone was seen a few times. The chain has TRBV5-6 and TRBJ2-3; possibly TRBD1 for D (6 bases). Germline V gives CDR1 SGHDT, CDR2 YYEEEE. V shed 3 bases and J shed 0 bases, with 23 bases lying between them. The CDR3 consists of 19 residues. CDR3 sequence reads: CASSYPPDSRALSTDTQYF. The CDR3 DNA follows: TGTGCCAGCAGCTACCCTCCGGACAGCCGAGCTCTTAGCACAGATACGCAGTATTTT.

The V call is TRBV5-5, the J call TRBJ1-2; the D gene is possibly TRBD1 (6 bases). Germline V gene data show CDR1 as SGHKS and CDR2 as YYEKEE (reference sequence). Trimming pared 4 bases from V and 6 bases from J, leaving 13 bases between. This CDR3 is 13 amino acids long. For the CDR3, the DNA is TGTGCCAGCAGCCAACAGGGAGTCGATGGCTACACCTTC. Translation: CASSQQGVDGYTF.

The count of this clone is one. The chain has TRBV6-6 and TRBJ2-5; TRBD1 or TRBD2 may be the D gene (6 bases each). Germline V gives CDR1 MNHNY, CDR2 SVGAGI (reference sequence). The CDR3 contains 14 residues. V gave up 2 bases and J gave up 7 bases, with 14 bases separating them. CDR3 in amino acids: CASSYGGQQGTQYF. The DNA for the CDR3 is TGTGCCAGCAGTTACGGGGGGCAGCAGGGGACCCAGTACTTC.

In this sample, this clone turned up a few times. The rearrangement joins TRBV18 to TRBJ2-7; 11 bases fit TRBD2. V lost 4 bases, J lost 4 bases, and 12 bases stayed unmatched. The CDR3 has 17 residues. Germline V CDR1 and CDR2: KGHSH, LQKENI. The CDR3 reads CASSRASGTSGTYEQYF. For the CDR3, the DNA is TGTGCCAGCTCACGCGCTTCCGGGACTAGCGGAACATACGAGCAGTACTTC.

V gene TRBV7-1 combines with J gene TRBJ2-3; D not resolved. TRBV7-1 is placed among ORFs of uncertain function. The CDR3 has 14 residues. V lost 4 bases to trimming and J lost 2 bases, with 10 bases between them. CDR3 DNA sequence: TGTGCCAGCAGCTTAGATGGGTCCACAGATACGCAGTATTTT. Translated, it gives CASSLDGSTDTQYF.

The CDR3 loop is CSVAVGWEQYF. The CDR3, as DNA: TGCAGCGTTGCGGTAGGGTGGGAGCAGTACTTC. This chain links TRBV29-1 with TRBJ2-7; D gene ambiguous. Trimming cost V 4 bases and J 7 bases, with 11 bases left between them. CDR3 length: 11 residues. Germline CDR1 is SQVTM and CDR2 is ANQGSEA.

V is TRBV6-1 and J is TRBJ1-5; tentatively, D is TRBD1 (6 bases). V gave up 10 bases and J gave up 7 bases, with 23 bases separating them. Germline V CDR1 and CDR2: MNHNS, SASEGT. CDR3 length equals 15 residues. The CDR3 spells CATSPIGQFEQPQHF. CDR3 DNA sequence: TGTGCCACGTCGCCTATTGGACAGTTCGAACAGCCCCAGCATTTT.

Details on this clone: This likely came from a read error, as a far larger clone is one base away. The chain combines TRBV5-6 with TRBJ2-1; D ambiguous. Per the germline V gene, CDR1 is SGHDT and CDR2 is YYEEEE. V was trimmed by 1 base and J by 12 bases, leaving 14 bases between them. The CDR3 loop spans 13 amino acids. DNA for the CDR3: TGTGCCAGCAGCTTGTTCCAAGATCGAGGGCAGTTCTTC. It codes for CASSLFQDRGQFF. The entire variable domain, with the rest obtained from reference TRBV5-6 and TRBJ2-1, is as follows: DAGVTQSPTHLIKTRGQQVTLRCSPKSGHDTVSWYQQALGQGPQFIFQYYEEEERQRGNFPDRFSGHQFPNYSSELNVNALLLGDSALYLCASSLFQDRGQFFGPGTRLTVL.

This clone was detected only a few times. V gene TRBV5-1 combines with J gene TRBJ1-1; D may be TRBD1 (5 bases). V was pared by 0 bases and J by 1 base, with 10 bases between. This CDR3 spans 15 amino acids. CDR1 SGHRS and CDR2 YFSETQ come from the germline V gene. The CDR3 DNA reads as TGCGCCAGCAGCTTGGGAGGGGCGGGGAACACTGAAGCTTTCTTT. Amino acid sequence: CASSLGGAGNTEAFF.

The chain has TRBV23-1 and TRBJ1-2; possibly TRBD1 for D (5 bases). TRBV23-1 qualifies as an ORF whose function is uncertain. CDR3 length: 17 residues. Trimming left V 7 bases short and J 4 bases short, with 25 bases between. In DNA form, the CDR3 reads TGCGCCAGCAAAGCAGGGACCACCCCTAGGGGCTTCTATGGCTACACCTTC. It specifies CASKAGTTPRGFYGYTF.

The rearrangement links TRBV27 to TRBJ2-7; 8 positions match TRBD2. The CDR3 covers 17 residues. The germline gives CDR1 MNHEY, CDR2 SMNVEV (reference sequence). Trimming at V came to 6 bases and at J to 0 bases, leaving 13 bases not matched to a gene. Here the CDR3 DNA reads TGTGCCAGCAGAGCCCGGGGGGGACCCCTAACCTCCTACGAGCAGTACTTC. It is translated as CASRARGGPLTSYEQYF.

This clone was recorded a few times. This chain uses TRBV2 with TRBJ2-5; D is uncertain. Germline-derived CDR1 and CDR2 are SNHLY and FYNNEI. The CDR3 is 11 amino acids. Deletions cut 2 bases from V and 10 bases from J, with 8 bases between. In DNA form, the CDR3 reads TGTGCCAGCAGTGAACAGAAATACCAGTACTTC. As protein: CASSEQKYQYF.

This clone has only one observation. This chain connects TRBV25-1 to TRBJ1-6; a possible D gene is TRBD1 (5 bases). This CDR3 spans 14 amino acids. From germline, CDR1 is MGHDK and CDR2 SYGVNS. Trimming left V 4 bases short and J 7 bases short, with 11 bases between. CDR3 loop: CASSVGRRNSPLHF. CDR3 sequence (DNA): TGTGCCAGCAGTGTGGGACGGAGGAATTCACCCCTCCACTTT.

V usage is TRBV2 and J usage is TRBJ1-5; no definite D call. This CDR3 has 13 residues. Germline CDR1 SNHLY, CDR2 FYNNEI. Trimming pared 2 bases from V and 6 bases from J, leaving 8 bases between. CDR3 region: CASSETVVQPQHF. CDR3 nucleotide sequence: TGTGCCAGCAGTGAAACGGTGGTTCAGCCCCAGCATTTT.

This clone has more than one count but fewer than ten. This chain joins TRBV16 and TRBJ1-5, with no clear D. The CDR3 covers 15 residues. Germline values: CDR1 KGHSY, CDR2 FQNENV. Trimming took off 4 bases at V and 5 bases at J, with 15 bases between the two ends. The CDR3 is CASSLRGNGDQPQHF. The CDR3 DNA is TGTGCCAGCAGCCTCCGGGGTAACGGGGATCAGCCCCAGCATTTT.

This clone was observed a few times. V usage is TRBV11-1 and J usage is TRBJ1-1; D uncertain. Between the trimmed V and J ends, which lost 3 bases and 1 base, there was a span of 3 bases. This CDR3 is 12 amino acids long. Germline lookup yields CDR1 SGHAT and CDR2 FQDESV (reference sequence). CDR3 sequence (DNA): TGTGCCAGCAGCTTCGGGAACACTGAAGCTTTCTTT. Protein sequence: CASSFGNTEAFF.

This clone came up a few times. The CDR3 DNA reads as TGTGCCAGCAGCCCCTTTGGGCGGGGGAGCTCCTACAATGAGCAGTTCTTC. This encodes CASSPFGRGSSYNEQFF. This sequence joins TRBV9 and TRBJ2-1, with 7 bases matching TRBD2. The germline V gene has CDR1 SGDLS and CDR2 YYNGEE. There are 17 residues in the CDR3. V gave up 4 bases and J gave up 0 bases; unmatched junction bases: 10.

V gene TRBV6-1 combines with J gene TRBJ2-7, with 8 bases lining up with TRBD2. CDR1 and CDR2 from the germline V gene are MNHNS and SASEGT. J gave up 4 bases and V 3 bases, and 5 bases lay outside the gene matches. The CDR3 contains 14 residues. This chain's CDR3 is CASSETRGRYEQYF. DNA of the CDR3: TGTGCCAGCAGTGAGACACGCGGGAGGTACGAGCAGTACTTC.

The genes are TRBV6-4 and TRBJ2-1; D is unclear. Trimming shortened V by 5 bases and J by 0 bases, and 5 bases separated the two germline ends. The CDR3 consists of 13 residues. Germline V CDR1 and CDR2: MRHNA, SNTAGT. For the CDR3, the DNA is TGTGCCAGCAGTCGGAACTCCTACAATGAGCAGTTCTTC. Protein sequence: CASSRNSYNEQFF.

The CDR3, as DNA: TGCGCCAGCAGCTTGGGAAAGACTAGCGTGACCTACGAGCAGTACTTC. Translation gives CASSLGKTSVTYEQYF. The chain carries TRBV5-1 and TRBJ2-7; 8 nucleotides agree with TRBD2. The CDR3 runs 16 residues. V trimming: 0 bases; J trimming: 2 bases; junction bases outside the gene matches: 7. Germline CDR1 and CDR2: SGHRS and YFSETQ. The whole variable domain, remainder taken from reference TRBV5-1 and TRBJ2-7, is KAGVTQTPRYLIKTRGQQVTLSCSPISGHRSVSWYQQTPGQGLQFLFEYFSETQRNKGNFPGRFSGRQFSNSRSEMNVSTLELGDSALYLCASSLGKTSVTYEQYFGPGTRLTVT.